This T cell receptor (beta chain) was observed in a study of blood T cell repertoires in COVID-19. As for the study in general: Researchers got acute and convalescent COVID-19 samples from the United States, Italy and Spain. The cDNA or gDNA used as material had been derived from T cells, B-cell-depleted T cells, or PBMCs.

Authors' data handling: Reference gene primers were amplified, and this amplification served to estimate nucleated cell counts. The method was immunoSEQ multiplex PCR; TCRdb's version includes in-frame clones alone and lacks a portion of them. The V and J calls and clone size were taken over from that table, and D and trimming were inferred from the DNA. The profile shows around 200,000 clones, 85% to 90% of them singletons. The table lists this clone with a count of one. The CDR3 runs to 16 residues. Germline CDR1 reads MNHNS; CDR2 reads SASEGT. Trimming removed 2 bases at V and 2 bases at J, with 12 bases between.

The chain links TRBV6-1 to TRBJ2-2, with D maybe TRBD1 (6 bases). The clonotype comes from a woman aged 18-29 years who had recovered from COVID-19. Source material: peripheral blood. CDR3 sequence: CASSESGTYNTGELFF. The CDR3 DNA reads as TGTGCCAGCAGTGAATCGGGGACATACAACACCGGGGAGCTGTTTTTT.